The text below deals with one T cell receptor beta chain. The data were obtained in a study of brain T cells in children with intractable seizures. The CDR3 loop spans 14 amino acids. The germline CDR1 and CDR2 sequences are ENHRY and SYGVKD. The junction had 0 bases not matched to a gene; V was cut back by 7 bases and J by 0 bases. TCRdb's copy holds only in-frame clones and misses some; the assay was immunoSEQ multiplex PCR. The sample carries tens of thousands of clones, more than 85% recorded once. This receptor was taken from a boy under two years old with tuberous sclerosis and intractable seizures. V usage is TRBV10-3 and J usage is TRBJ2-6, with 7 nucleotides matching TRBD1. Sequenced material: peripheral blood, taken at surgery. The DNA of the CDR3 is TGTGCCATCACAGGGGGCTCTGGGGCCAACGTCCTGACTTTC. Its protein is CAITGGSGANVLTF.